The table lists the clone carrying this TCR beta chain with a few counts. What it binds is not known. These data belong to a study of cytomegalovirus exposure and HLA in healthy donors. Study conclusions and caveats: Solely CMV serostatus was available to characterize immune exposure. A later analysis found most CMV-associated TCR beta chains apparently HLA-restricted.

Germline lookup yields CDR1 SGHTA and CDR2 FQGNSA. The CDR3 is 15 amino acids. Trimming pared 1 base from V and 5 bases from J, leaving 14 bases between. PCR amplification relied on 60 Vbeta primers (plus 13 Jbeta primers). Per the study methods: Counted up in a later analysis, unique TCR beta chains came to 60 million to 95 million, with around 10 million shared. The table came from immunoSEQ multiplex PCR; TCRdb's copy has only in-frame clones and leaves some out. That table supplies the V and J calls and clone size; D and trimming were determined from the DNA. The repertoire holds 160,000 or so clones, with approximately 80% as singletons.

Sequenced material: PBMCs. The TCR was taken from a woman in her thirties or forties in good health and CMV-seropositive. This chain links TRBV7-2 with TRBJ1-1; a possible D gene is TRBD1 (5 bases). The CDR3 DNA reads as TGTGCCAGCAGCTTAGGTTCGCAGGGTCGGACTGAAGCTTTCTTT. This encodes CASSLGSQGRTEAFF.